Each of the 32 T cell receptor beta chains below was sequenced from the same sample in a study of blood T cell repertoires in COVID-19 (dated by TCRdb to between 2020 and 2021). Library prep was done by the immunoSEQ multiplex PCR assay. Not all clones reach the TCRdb copy of this immuneACCESS table, which keeps in-frame sequences only. Checked studies attribute under half of the gap to unresolved V genes and leave the rest unexplained. The sample records roughly 500,000 clones, over 75% of which are singletons. The ten most abundant clones make up approximately 1.8% of the sample. The sequencing input was PBMCs or T cells enriched from blood (not recorded which). These receptor sequences come from a woman between 35 and 50 years old who had recovered from COVID-19.

This rearrangement joins TRBV19 to TRBJ1-1; D gene ambiguous. The V and J ends lost 4 bases and 1 base respectively, with 13 bases between them. This CDR3 has 15 residues. Germline V lookup: CDR1 LNHDA, CDR2 SQIVND (reference sequence). Written as DNA, the CDR3 is TGTGCCAGTAGTAGTCATGCGAGGAAGAACACTGAAGCTTTCTTT. This codes for CASSSHARKNTEAFF.

The V call is TRBV7-9, the J call TRBJ1-1; a possible D gene is TRBD1 (6 bases). Germline-derived CDR1 and CDR2 are SEHNR and FQNEAQ (reference sequence). With 5 bases removed from V and 0 bases from J, the gap between germline ends came to 19 bases. CDR3 size: 17 residues. The CDR3: CASSPWGGASMNTEAFF. The CDR3, as DNA: TGTGCCAGCAGCCCGTGGGGGGGGGCATCCATGAACACTGAAGCTTTCTTT.

Comments on this clone: The sample carries other DNA sequences with the same CDR3. This sequence joins TRBV29-1 and TRBJ1-1; 9 bases line up with TRBD1. There are 14 residues in the CDR3. Germline V gene lookup returns CDR1 SQVTM and CDR2 ANQGSEA. V gave up 6 bases and J gave up 1 base; unmatched junction bases: 6. This CDR3 is CSVETGGANTEAFF. CDR3 nucleotides: TGCAGCGTGGAAACAGGGGGCGCGAACACTGAAGCTTTCTTT. Combining the CDR3 with reference TRBV29-1 and TRBJ1-1 gives the whole variable domain SAVISQKPSRDICQRGTSLTIQCQVDSQVTMMFWYRQQPGQSLTLIATANQGSEATYESGFVIDKFPISRPNLTFSTLTVSNMSPEDSSIYLCSVETGGANTEAFFGQGTRLTVV.

The J gene is TRBJ1-4, the V gene TRBV2; D is undetermined. Trimming cost V 3 bases and J 7 bases, with 12 bases left between them. Germline values: CDR1 SNHLY, CDR2 FYNNEI. The CDR3 length is 14 residues. CDR3 sequence (DNA): TGTGCCAGCAGTGACGGGTGGAGGCGTGAAAAACTGTTTTTT. This translates into CASSDGWRREKLFF.

The chain employs TRBV5-1 and TRBJ2-1; tentative D call: TRBD2 (5 bases). The V end lost 0 bases, the J end lost 7 bases, and 17 bases lay between the germline ends. Germline V gene sequence: CDR1 SGHRS, CDR2 YFSETQ. The CDR3 covers 16 residues. Here the CDR3 reads CASSLERGILINEQFF. DNA for the CDR3: TGCGCCAGCAGCTTGGAGAGAGGGATTCTGATAAATGAGCAGTTCTTC. Looking up the rest from reference TRBV5-1 and TRBJ2-1 gives the full variable domain: KAGVTQTPRYLIKTRGQQVTLSCSPISGHRSVSWYQQTPGQGLQFLFEYFSETQRNKGNFPGRFSGRQFSNSRSEMNVSTLELGDSALYLCASSLERGILINEQFFGPGTRLTVL.

Here the CDR3 reads CASSEAGAYNEQFF. Written as DNA, the CDR3 is TGTGCCAGCAGTGAAGCCGGGGCCTACAATGAGCAGTTCTTC. The rearrangement joins TRBV25-1 to TRBJ2-1; possibly TRBD2 for D (5 bases). Deletions cut 2 bases from V and 2 bases from J, with 7 bases between. The length of the CDR3 is 14 residues. From germline, CDR1 is MGHDK and CDR2 SYGVNS. Full variable domain (rest looked up from reference TRBV25-1 and TRBJ2-1): EADIYQTPRYLVIGTGKKITLECSQTMGHDKMYWYQQDPGMELHLIHYSYGVNSTEKGDLSSESTVSRIRTEHFPLTLESARPSHTSQYLCASSEAGAYNEQFFGPGTRLTVL.

This clone came up a few times. The chain has TRBV6-2 or TRBV6-3 and TRBJ1-4; possible D gene TRBD1, 6 bases. In germline, CDR1 is MNHEY, CDR2 SVGEGT. V was shortened by 0 bases and J by 14 bases, with 13 bases between the two germline ends. This CDR3 has 13 residues. DNA of the CDR3: TGTGCCAGCAGTTACTCCGGGACACCAACTCTGTTTTTT. It codes for CASSYSGTPTLFF.

The chain uses TRBV18 and TRBJ2-2, with 11 bases aligning to TRBD1. CDR1 and CDR2 (germline): KGHSH, LQKENI. The CDR3 consists of 15 residues. V dropped 3 bases and J dropped 4; count of bases not matched to a gene: 1. The CDR3 protein is CASSPGTGGTGELFF. DNA for the CDR3: TGTGCCAGCTCACCGGGGACAGGGGGCACCGGGGAGCTGTTTTTT.

J is TRBJ2-2 and V is TRBV5-1, with 8 bases fitting TRBD2. The germline CDR1 and CDR2 sequences are SGHRS and YFSETQ. CDR3 length: 16 amino acids. V trimming: 4 bases; J trimming: 6 bases; junction bases outside the gene matches: 11. The CDR3 protein is CASSQSGTRSAGELFF. DNA for the CDR3: TGCGCCAGCAGCCAGTCCGGGACTAGAAGCGCCGGGGAGCTGTTTTTT.

The V gene is TRBV6-5, the J gene TRBJ2-1; tentatively, D is TRBD2 (6 bases). Between the trimmed V and J ends, which lost 6 bases and 10 bases, there was a span of 13 bases. The germline CDR1 and CDR2 sequences are MNHEY and SVGAGI. CDR3 length: 12 amino acids. The CDR3 spells CASRTLTSEQFF. The CDR3 nucleotides read TGTGCCAGCAGAACACTTACTAGCGAGCAGTTCTTC.

This clone was counted between two and nine times. This chain links TRBV5-1 with TRBJ1-5; D unresolved. Germline assignment: CDR1 SGHRS and CDR2 YFSETQ. The ends were cut back, 4 bases at V and 0 bases at J, with 5 bases in the middle. The CDR3 totals 13 residues. CDR3 sequence: CASSLSSNQPQHF. The CDR3 DNA is TGCGCCAGCAGCCTTAGTAGCAATCAGCCCCAGCATTTT. Looking up the rest from reference TRBV5-1 and TRBJ1-5 gives the full variable domain: KAGVTQTPRYLIKTRGQQVTLSCSPISGHRSVSWYQQTPGQGLQFLFEYFSETQRNKGNFPGRFSGRQFSNSRSEMNVSTLELGDSALYLCASSLSSNQPQHFGDGTRLSIL.

The table lists this clone with a few counts. Germline is not matched at one junction end, which may reflect a read error. This rearrangement joins TRBV6-2 or TRBV6-3 to TRBJ1-6; D is undetermined. This CDR3 contains 14 residues. Germline V CDR1 and CDR2: MNHEY, SVGEGT. The CDR3 nucleotides read TGTGCCAGCACTTACGGCAGGCCTAATTCACCCCTCCACTTT. This translates into CASTYGRPNSPLHF.

The chain combines TRBV6-1 with TRBJ1-6; TRBD1 agrees at 8 bases. The trim removed 0 bases at V and 10 bases at J, leaving 20 bases unmatched. This CDR3 contains 20 residues. Germline V lookup: CDR1 MNHNS, CDR2 SASEGT. CDR3 in amino acids: CASSEAGVGQGLSPRSPLHF. The CDR3 DNA sequence: TGTGCCAGCAGTGAAGCAGGGGTAGGACAGGGCTTATCCCCCAGATCACCCCTCCACTTT.

The chain has TRBV11-3 and TRBJ2-4, with a weak D call TRBD2 (7 bases). The germline CDR1 and CDR2 sequences are SGHNT and YENEEA. The ends were cut back, 4 bases at V and 3 bases at J, with 16 bases in the middle. This CDR3 region has 16 residues. The CDR3 region is CASSYPGGAGKNIQYF. DNA for the CDR3: TGTGCCAGCAGCTACCCGGGGGGCGCCGGCAAAAACATTCAGTACTTC.

V gene TRBV7-4 combines with J gene TRBJ2-7; 11 bases line up with TRBD2. Per the germline V gene, CDR1 is SGHVT and CDR2 is SQSDAQ. The trim removed 5 bases at V and 3 bases at J, leaving 24 bases unmatched. This CDR3 has 21 residues. The CDR3 loop is CASSPISTEIPGLAVLYEQYF. Here the CDR3 DNA reads TGTGCCAGCAGCCCGATCTCCACAGAGATTCCGGGACTAGCGGTACTCTACGAGCAGTACTTC.

Only one count was recorded for this clone. The chain joins TRBV9 to TRBJ2-7, with 8 bases that match TRBD1. Germline V gene data show CDR1 as SGDLS and CDR2 as YYNGEE. The CDR3 runs 15 residues. The trim removed 0 bases at V and 0 bases at J, leaving 2 bases unmatched. CDR3 DNA: TGTGCCAGCAGCGTAGGAGGACAGGGCTCCTACGAGCAGTACTTC. Residues: CASSVGGQGSYEQYF.

The CDR3 coding sequence is TGTGCCAGCAGCTTAACATCTCCGGGAAGGCGACTAGCGGCAAAGGATACGCAGTATTTT. Its translation is CASSLTSPGRRLAAKDTQYF. The rearrangement uses TRBV7-6 and TRBJ2-3, with 9 bases lining up with TRBD2. Germline loops: CDR1 SGHVS, CDR2 FNYEAQ. J was trimmed by 6 bases and V by 2 bases; bases with no gene match: 21. CDR3 length: 20 amino acids.

This clone was seen many times. The CDR3 loop is CASSFRTGDGYTF. The CDR3 DNA reads as TGTGCCAGCAGTTTCAGGACAGGGGATGGCTACACCTTC. The rearrangement uses TRBV27 and TRBJ1-2; 9 nucleotides line up with TRBD1. Per germline, CDR1 MNHEY and CDR2 SMNVEV (reference sequence). V shed 3 bases, J shed 6 bases, and the junction held 2 bases outside the gene matches. The CDR3 contains 13 residues.

V gene TRBV6-6 combines with J gene TRBJ2-5; 10 bases map to TRBD2. The J segment lost 0 bases and the V segment lost 5 bases, leaving 24 bases of the junction unmatched. This CDR3 is 22 amino acids long. Per the germline V gene, CDR1 is MNHNY and CDR2 is SVGAGI (reference sequence). In DNA, the CDR3 is TGTGCCAGCAGTCCCCGTCCCGTAGCGGCGGGACTAGCGAGCCAGTACCAAGAGACCCAGTACTTC. It codes for CASSPRPVAAGLASQYQETQYF.

V usage is TRBV11-3 and J usage is TRBJ1-4; D may be TRBD1 (5 bases). Germline lookup yields CDR1 SGHNT and CDR2 YENEEA. This CDR3 has 14 amino acids. V lost 5 bases and J lost 7, with 14 bases in between. CDR3 sequence: CASSRGIRGEKLFF. CDR3 nucleotide sequence: TGTGCCAGCAGCCGGGGGATCCGGGGTGAAAAACTGTTTTTT. Combining the CDR3 with reference TRBV11-3 and TRBJ1-4 gives the whole variable domain EAGVVQSPRYKIIEKKQPVAFWCNPISGHNTLYWYLQNLGQGPELLIRYENEEAVDDSQLPKDRFSAERLKGVDSTLKIQPAELGDSAVYLCASSRGIRGEKLFFGSGTQLSVL.

This clone was detected only once. The chain employs TRBV6-5 and TRBJ1-2; D unresolved. Deletions cut 4 bases from V and 4 bases from J, with 16 bases between. Germline CDR1 and CDR2: MNHEY and SVGAGI. CDR3 length: 15 amino acids. The CDR3 here is CASSSPGAVGYGYTF. CDR3 nucleotide sequence: TGTGCCAGCAGTTCCCCGGGAGCCGTCGGCTATGGCTACACCTTC.

The V and J genes are TRBV5-4 and TRBJ2-1, with D maybe TRBD1 (6 bases). The V end was cut by 1 base, the J end by 7 bases, with 12 bases between. The CDR3 is 14 residues long. Germline V lookup: CDR1 SGHNT, CDR2 YYREEE (reference sequence). CDR3 sequence (DNA): TGTGCCAGCAGCTTGACGATACAGGGTAATGAGCAGTTCTTC. This translates into CASSLTIQGNEQFF.

This chain uses TRBV4-2 with TRBJ1-4; the match to TRBD1 covers 7 bases. The CDR3 runs 18 residues. V lost 0 bases and J lost 6; bases outside the gene matches: 13. CDR1 is LGHNA and CDR2 is YNFKEQ in the germline V gene. CDR3 amino acids: CASSQEGPDRAYYEKLFF. The CDR3 region has the DNA TGTGCCAGCAGCCAAGAGGGCCCCGACAGGGCCTACTATGAAAAACTGTTTTTT.

V usage is TRBV19 and J usage is TRBJ2-3; 9 bases match TRBD2. There are 16 residues in the CDR3. Trimming took 2 bases from V and 2 from J; bases not matched to a gene: 5. CDR1 is LNHDA and CDR2 is SQIVND in the germline V gene (reference sequence). CDR3: CASSIRSGRDTDTQYF. For the CDR3, the DNA is TGTGCCAGTAGTATACGTAGCGGGAGAGACACAGATACGCAGTATTTT.

This chain joins TRBV15 and TRBJ1-2; unclear D gene. This CDR3 has 12 amino acids. V was clipped by 0 bases and J by 5 bases, with 4 bases between them. From germline, CDR1 is LNHNV and CDR2 YYDKDF (reference sequence). CDR3 residues: CATSRDLYGYTF. CDR3 coding DNA: TGTGCCACCAGCAGAGACTTATATGGCTACACCTTC.

This chain links TRBV11-3 with TRBJ1-1; D gene ambiguous. The CDR3 is 14 amino acids. Germline V gene data show CDR1 as SGHNT and CDR2 as YENEEA. V lost 5 bases, J lost 2 bases, and 12 bases lay in between. The DNA of the CDR3 is TGTGCCAGCAGCCTCTACGGGGAAAACACTGAAGCTTTCTTT. Its translation is CASSLYGENTEAFF.

The chain links TRBV6-1 to TRBJ2-4; D remains ambiguous. This CDR3 is 14 amino acids long. V was cut by 0 bases and J by 5 bases, with 8 bases left in between. Germline V gives CDR1 MNHNS, CDR2 SASEGT. CDR3 region: CASSEALHQNIQYF. DNA for the CDR3: TGTGCCAGCAGTGAAGCATTACACCAAAACATTCAGTACTTC.

The chain combines TRBV21-1 with TRBJ2-7; the table's D call, TRBD1, was not checked against the DNA. TRBV21-1 is a pseudogene segment. The CDR3 has 15 amino acids. The CDR3 sequence is CASRKPGQGTYEQYF. As DNA, the CDR3 is TGTGCCAGCAGGAAACCGGGACAGGGGACCTACGAGCAGTACTTC.

This clone has only one observation. The rearrangement links TRBV29-1 to TRBJ1-1, with TRBD1 as a possible D gene (5 bases). The V and J ends lost 5 bases and 5 bases respectively, with 12 bases between them. Germline loops: CDR1 SQVTM, CDR2 ANQGSEA. The CDR3 totals 12 residues. The CDR3 reads CSVLPGRTEAFF. CDR3 in DNA: TGCAGCGTTCTGCCAGGGAGGACTGAAGCTTTCTTT.

This clone was detected only a few times. The chain joins TRBV7-2 to TRBJ1-1; the D gene is possibly TRBD1 (6 bases). Germline lookup yields CDR1 SGHTA and CDR2 FQGNSA. The CDR3 loop spans 14 amino acids. V was shortened by 3 bases and J by 2 bases, with 10 bases between the two germline ends. DNA of the CDR3: TGTGCCAGCAGCTTCGACAGGTTTAACACTGAAGCTTTCTTT. The encoded protein is CASSFDRFNTEAFF.

The chain is built from TRBV11-3 and TRBJ2-7, with 9 bases aligning to TRBD2. V lost 5 bases and J lost 4; bases outside the gene matches: 6. Germline CDR1 and CDR2: SGHNT and YENEEA. The CDR3 contains 14 residues. The CDR3 reads CASSPPGLAYEQYF. CDR3 nucleotides: TGTGCCAGCAGCCCGCCGGGACTAGCTTACGAGCAGTACTTC.

This chain connects TRBV18 to TRBJ1-1; D gene ambiguous. The germline V gene encodes CDR1 KGHSH and CDR2 LQKENI. The CDR3 covers 15 residues. V was trimmed by 1 base and J by 4 bases, leaving 13 bases between them. CDR3 DNA sequence: TGTGCCAGCTCACCACTTGACGGGGATGGCACTGAAGCTTTCTTT. It encodes CASSPLDGDGTEAFF.